The 32 T cell receptor beta chains listed next were all sequenced from one sample in a study of shared clonotypes between healthy human individuals (dated by TCRdb to 2019 to 2021). CD8 naive samples were CD45RO-negative cells positively selected for CCR7, giving a CD45RA+CCR7+ population that excluded TemRA cells. The library was obtained by the immunoSEQ multiplex PCR assay. The table comes from immuneACCESS by way of TCRdb, which keeps in-frame sequences with V and J called. Part of the clones is missing from these tables; in studies checked, under half for an unresolved V gene and the rest for unknown reasons. The sample table holds about 2.2 million clones, of which about 93% were seen once. The ten largest clones add up to more than 1.5% of the sample. The specimen sequenced was naive CD8+ T cells from PBMCs. The cell subset or site label for this specimen denotes: CD45RA+CCR7+. The receptors were gathered from a man between 18 and 35 years old in good health. Some clones in this sample may be carry-over from other donors' samples.

The rearrangement links TRBV30 to TRBJ2-7; no definite D call. V lost 1 base and J 3 bases, leaving 10 bases between the germline ends. CDR1 is GTSNPN and CDR2 is SVGIG in the germline V gene (reference sequence). The CDR3 length is 13 residues. As DNA, the CDR3 is TGTGCCTGGAGTGCGACCGAGTTCTACGAGCAGTACTTC. The encoded protein is CAWSATEFYEQYF. The complete variable domain, with remaining parts taken from reference TRBV30 and TRBJ2-7, reads SQTIHQWPATLVQPVGSPLSLECTVEGTSNPNLYWYRQAAGRGLQLLFYSVGIGQISSEVPQNLSASRPQDRQFILSSKKLLLSDSGFYLCAWSATEFYEQYFGPGTRLTVT.

This rearrangement joins TRBV27 to TRBJ2-7, with 7 bases that match TRBD2. Germline CDR1 MNHEY, CDR2 SMNVEV (reference sequence). This CDR3 contains 14 residues. Trimming removed 6 bases from V and 6 bases from J; junction bases left unmatched: 11. CDR3 loop: CASRLARGPGEQYF. In DNA, the CDR3 is TGTGCCAGCAGACTAGCGAGAGGGCCTGGCGAGCAGTACTTC.

This chain uses TRBV19 with TRBJ2-5, with TRBD2 identical over 12 bases. CDR1 is LNHDA and CDR2 is SQIVND in the germline V gene (reference sequence). V lost 5 bases and J lost 5; bases outside the gene matches: 9. The CDR3 sequence is 16 residues long. Here the CDR3 DNA reads TGTGCCAGTAGTGCCGGACTAGCGGGACTGAGGGAGACCCAGTACTTC. Translated, it gives CASSAGLAGLRETQYF.

This rearrangement joins TRBV18 to TRBJ2-1; no reliable D call. Germline assignment: CDR1 KGHSH and CDR2 LQKENI. Trimming took off 3 bases at V and 14 bases at J, with 17 bases between the two ends. The CDR3 spans 13 residues. CDR3 protein: CASSPSKGYPEFF. The CDR3 DNA is TGTGCCAGCTCACCGTCCAAGGGCTACCCGGAGTTCTTC.

The chain carries TRBV28 and TRBJ2-1; no reliable D call. The CDR3 runs to 13 residues. Germline V gene lookup returns CDR1 MDHEN and CDR2 SYDVKM. Trimming shortened V by 5 bases and J by 2 bases, and 7 bases separated the two germline ends. This CDR3 is CASSRRPYNEQFF. CDR3 in DNA: TGTGCCAGCAGTCGTCGACCCTACAATGAGCAGTTCTTC.

The chain employs TRBV7-6 and TRBJ2-7; D unclear. CDR3 length: 15 residues. Germline V lookup: CDR1 SGHVS, CDR2 FNYEAQ. Trimming took off 4 bases at V and 0 bases at J, with 13 bases between the two ends. The CDR3 is CASSSRAQSSYEQYF. CDR3 nucleotides: TGTGCCAGCAGCTCCCGAGCTCAGAGCTCCTACGAGCAGTACTTC. Full variable domain (outside the CDR3, taken from reference TRBV7-6 and TRBJ2-7): GAGVSQSPRYKVTKRGQDVALRCDPISGHVSLYWYRQALGQGPEFLTYFNYEAQQDKSGLPNDRFSAERPEGSISTLTIQRTEQRDSAMYRCASSSRAQSSYEQYFGPGTRLTVT.

The CDR3, as DNA: TGTGCCAGCCGGGGTGAAAAACTGTTTTTT. Amino acid sequence: CASRGEKLFF. The chain joins TRBV7-9 to TRBJ1-4; no definite D call. There are 10 residues in the CDR3. V was shortened by 8 bases and J by 7 bases, with 5 bases between the two germline ends. Germline CDR1 reads SEHNR; CDR2 reads FQNEAQ (reference sequence).

This chain connects TRBV29-1 to TRBJ1-1, with D hard to call. V shed 0 bases and J shed 9 bases, with 14 bases lying between them. This CDR3 spans 13 amino acids. Germline CDR1 and CDR2: SQVTM and ANQGSEA. CDR3 region: CSVEDPRPGKAFF. CDR3 coding DNA: TGCAGCGTTGAAGATCCAAGACCGGGGAAAGCTTTCTTT.

This chain uses TRBV4-3 with TRBJ2-1, with 10 bases that match TRBD2. There are 16 residues in the CDR3. Trimming at V came to 0 bases and at J to 6 bases, leaving 5 bases not matched to a gene. Germline CDR1 is LGHNA and CDR2 is YSLEER. Here the CDR3 reads CASSQEPSGSANEQFF. The CDR3 DNA reads as TGCGCCAGCAGCCAAGAGCCTAGCGGGAGCGCCAATGAGCAGTTCTTC.

The CDR3 nucleotides read TGCAGCGTTGAAGATGGCCAATATGGGGGCGAGCAGTACTTC. Protein: CSVEDGQYGGEQYF. The V and J genes are TRBV29-1 and TRBJ2-7; D possibly matches TRBD1 or TRBD2 (5 bases each). Germline V lookup: CDR1 SQVTM, CDR2 ANQGSEA. This CDR3 is built from 14 residues. V lost 0 bases to trimming and J lost 6 bases, with 15 bases between them.

The chain has TRBV2 and TRBJ2-5; D possibly corresponds to TRBD1 (6 bases). The V gene's germline CDR1 is SNHLY and CDR2 FYNNEI. Trimming took 0 bases from V and 5 from J, leaving 13 bases between them. This CDR3 spans 15 amino acids. The CDR3, as DNA: TGTGCCAGCAGTGAAGCGTACAGGGTTTCCGAGACCCAGTACTTC. This encodes CASSEAYRVSETQYF. The full variable domain, in which reference TRBV2 and TRBJ2-5 provide the parts outside the CDR3, is EPEVTQTPSHQVTQMGQEVILRCVPISNHLYFYWYRQILGQKVEFLVSFYNNEISEKSEIFDDQFSVERPDGSNFTLKIRSTKLEDSAMYFCASSEAYRVSETQYFGPGTRLLVL.

V usage is TRBV28 and J usage is TRBJ2-7, with a tentative D call TRBD1 (8 bases). The CDR3 totals 15 residues. Germline values: CDR1 MDHEN, CDR2 SYDVKM. V was cut by 8 bases and J by 4 bases, with 21 bases left in between. The CDR3 sequence: CASRTGREGLYEQYF. The CDR3 DNA reads as TGTGCCAGCCGGACAGGGAGGGAAGGACTATACGAGCAGTACTTC. The full variable domain, completed using reference TRBV28 and TRBJ2-7, is DVKVTQSSRYLVKRTGEKVFLECVQDMDHENMFWYRQDPGLGLRLIYFSYDVKMKEKGDIPEGYSVSREKKERFSLILESASTNQTSMYLCASRTGREGLYEQYFGPGTRLTVT.

V gene TRBV27 combines with J gene TRBJ1-5; a possible D gene is TRBD1 (6 bases). Germline V CDR1 and CDR2: MNHEY, SMNVEV (reference sequence). The CDR3 covers 16 residues. Trimming removed 9 bases from V and 0 bases from J, with 18 bases in between. The CDR3 sequence is CARILSTGLSNQPQHF. CDR3 coding DNA: TGTGCCAGAATCCTGTCGACAGGCCTTAGCAATCAGCCCCAGCATTTT.

The rearrangement uses TRBV2 and TRBJ2-1; 8 positions agree with TRBD2. The junction had 11 bases not matched to a gene; V was cut back by 3 bases and J by 1 base. The CDR3 has 18 residues. In germline, CDR1 is SNHLY, CDR2 FYNNEI. The CDR3 protein is CASSDDPKAGASYNEQFF. CDR3 sequence (DNA): TGTGCCAGCAGTGACGATCCCAAAGCGGGAGCGTCCTACAATGAGCAGTTCTTC. The entire variable domain, with the rest obtained from reference TRBV2 and TRBJ2-1, is as follows: EPEVTQTPSHQVTQMGQEVILRCVPISNHLYFYWYRQILGQKVEFLVSFYNNEISEKSEIFDDQFSVERPDGSNFTLKIRSTKLEDSAMYFCASSDDPKAGASYNEQFFGPGTRLTVL.

This clone was counted a single time. J is TRBJ2-1 and V is TRBV13, with a tentative D call TRBD2 (5 bases). V lost 1 base and J 8 bases, leaving 24 bases between the germline ends. The V gene's germline CDR1 is PRHDT and CDR2 FYEKMQ (reference sequence). This CDR3 is built from 18 residues. CDR3 protein: CASSLAVSESFGGDEQFF. DNA of the CDR3: TGTGCCAGCAGCTTAGCGGTTAGCGAGTCTTTCGGAGGCGATGAGCAGTTCTTC.

This clone was counted once. The genes are TRBV4-1 and TRBJ2-7; no clear D gene. CDR3 length: 14 residues. V shed 0 bases and J shed 1 base, with 7 bases lying between them. CDR1 MGHRA and CDR2 YSYEKL come from the germline V gene. Here the CDR3 reads CASSQDHSSYEQYF. CDR3 nucleotide sequence: TGCGCCAGCAGCCAAGACCACAGTTCCTACGAGCAGTACTTC.

The chain links TRBV4-1 to TRBJ2-7, with 10 positions matching TRBD2. The CDR3 loop spans 16 amino acids. After removal of 5 bases from V and 4 bases from J, the junction contained 11 bases not matched to a gene. The germline CDR1 and CDR2 sequences are MGHRA and YSYEKL. The CDR3 sequence: CASSYLAGVQGYEQYF. CDR3 bases: TGCGCCAGCAGCTACCTAGCGGGAGTTCAGGGATACGAGCAGTACTTC.

The chain combines TRBV11-2 with TRBJ1-5, with D unresolved. Germline CDR1 reads SGHAT; CDR2 reads FQNNGV. With 1 base removed from V and 7 bases from J, the gap between germline ends came to 8 bases. The CDR3 is 13 amino acids. The CDR3 loop reads CASSLGGQQPQHF. CDR3 DNA sequence: TGTGCCAGCAGCTTAGGTGGGCAGCAGCCCCAGCATTTT.

This chain links TRBV5-1 with TRBJ2-5; 7 bases align to TRBD1. Trimming cost V 4 bases and J 4 bases; bases outside gene matches: 7. Germline assignment: CDR1 SGHRS and CDR2 YFSETQ. This CDR3 contains 14 residues. The CDR3 DNA follows: TGCGCCAGCAGCCCAAGACAGGGAAGAGAGACCCAGTACTTC. Translation: CASSPRQGRETQYF.

This chain joins TRBV6-1 and TRBJ2-3; D perhaps matches TRBD1 (5 bases). The CDR3 spans 15 residues. From germline, CDR1 is MNHNS and CDR2 SASEGT. With 3 bases removed from V and 3 bases from J, the gap between germline ends came to 13 bases. The CDR3 nucleotides are TGTGCCAGCAGTGATCAGGGAAGGATAACAGATACGCAGTATTTT. This encodes CASSDQGRITDTQYF.

This chain links TRBV6-5 with TRBJ1-1; a possible D gene is TRBD1 (5 bases). CDR1 and CDR2 (germline): MNHEY, SVGAGI. The V gene lost 0 bases and the J gene lost 3 bases, with 8 bases spanning the gap. The CDR3 contains 14 residues. The CDR3 here is CASSYSLGDTEAFF. The CDR3 DNA reads TGTGCCAGCAGTTACTCCTTGGGGGACACTGAAGCTTTCTTT.

Remarks on this clone: The sample holds other DNA sequences that translate to the same CDR3. The J gene is TRBJ2-1, the V gene TRBV5-1; D tentatively fits TRBD1 or TRBD2 (5 bases each). The CDR3 loop spans 14 amino acids. Germline V gene lookup returns CDR1 SGHRS and CDR2 YFSETQ. The V gene lost 0 bases and the J gene lost 7 bases, with 11 bases spanning the gap. Here the CDR3 reads CASSLGGLLNEQFF. The DNA for the CDR3 is TGCGCCAGCAGCTTGGGGGGGTTACTTAATGAGCAGTTCTTC.

This clone was picked up one time. The rearrangement joins TRBV5-5 to TRBJ2-7, with 8 bases lining up with TRBD1. Per germline, CDR1 SGHKS and CDR2 YYEKEE (reference sequence). There are 13 residues in the CDR3. With V trimmed by 4 bases and J by 6 bases, 6 bases remained unmatched. This chain's CDR3 is CASSMDRASEQYF. CDR3 DNA: TGTGCCAGCAGCATGGACAGGGCGAGCGAGCAGTACTTC.

This clone was seen a single time. The rearrangement links TRBV6-5 to TRBJ2-7; D remains unclear. The CDR3 consists of 14 residues. Trimming left V 5 bases short and J 2 bases short, with 13 bases between. Germline lookup yields CDR1 MNHEY and CDR2 SVGAGI. The CDR3 reads CASSLLGSPYEQYF. The CDR3 bases are TGTGCCAGCAGTCTCCTAGGGTCCCCCTACGAGCAGTACTTC.

The CDR3 nucleotides are TGTGCCAGCAGCTTAGGTACTAGCGAGGGAGAGACCCAGTACTTC. Translated: CASSLGTSEGETQYF. This chain connects TRBV7-3 to TRBJ2-5; 7 bases fit TRBD2. Unmatched junction bases numbered 7, after V lost 2 bases and J lost 4 bases. The germline V gene encodes CDR1 SGHTA and CDR2 FQGTGA. CDR3 length: 15 residues.

The rearrangement joins TRBV25-1 to TRBJ2-3; D gene uncertain. Per the germline V gene, CDR1 is MGHDK and CDR2 is SYGVNS. V was clipped by 0 bases and J by 2 bases, with 6 bases between them. The CDR3 runs 14 residues. CDR3: CASSEYMYTDTQYF. CDR3 in DNA: TGTGCCAGCAGTGAATATATGTACACAGATACGCAGTATTTT.

The CDR3 nucleotides read TGTGCCAGCAGCTTTGGACTAGCGGGAGGTTCCACAGATACGCAGTATTTT. Its protein product is CASSFGLAGGSTDTQYF. V and J are TRBV7-3 and TRBJ2-3, with 14 bases that match TRBD2. This CDR3 region has 17 residues. Germline values: CDR1 SGHTA, CDR2 FQGTGA. V lost 3 bases to trimming and J lost 2 bases; unmatched junction nucleotides: 4.

The V and J genes are TRBV6-5 and TRBJ2-7; TRBD2 matches 7 bases. V gave up 6 bases and J gave up 5 bases; unmatched junction bases: 10. The germline CDR1 and CDR2 sequences are MNHEY and SVGAGI. The length of the CDR3 is 14 residues. CDR3 loop: CASSPYSGNNEQYF. Written as DNA, the CDR3 is TGTGCCAGCAGCCCGTACAGCGGGAACAACGAGCAGTACTTC.

The chain employs TRBV21-1 and TRBJ1-5; the table gives TRBD1 as D, unverified against the DNA. TRBV21-1 is assigned pseudogene status. The CDR3 has 14 residues. CDR3 bases: TGTGCCAGGAGGACAGGGCAAAGGGATCAGCCCCAGCATTTT. Translating it yields CARRTGQRDQPQHF.

This clone was detected only once. The chain has TRBV7-3 and TRBJ2-3; 9 positions match TRBD2. This CDR3 is built from 16 residues. The J segment lost 2 bases and the V segment lost 4 bases, leaving 7 bases of the junction unmatched. CDR1 is SGHTA and CDR2 is FQGTGA in the germline V gene. CDR3 in amino acids: CASSSAGTSSTDTQYF. The CDR3 nucleotides are TGTGCCAGCAGCTCTGCCGGGACTAGCTCCACAGATACGCAGTATTTT.

The V call is TRBV19, the J call TRBJ2-1; weak D call: TRBD2 (5 bases). CDR1 and CDR2 from the germline V gene are LNHDA and SQIVND (reference sequence). The CDR3 is 13 amino acids. V was pared by 5 bases and J by 8 bases, with 13 bases between. The CDR3 DNA is TGTGCCAGTAGTGCTTGGACTCAGGATGAGCAGTTCTTC. Translating gives CASSAWTQDEQFF. Together with reference TRBV19 and TRBJ2-1, the CDR3 gives the full variable domain: DGGITQSPKYLFRKEGQNVTLSCEQNLNHDAMYWYRQDPGQGLRLIYYSQIVNDFQKGDIAEGYSVSREKKESFPLTVTSAQKNPTAFYLCASSAWTQDEQFFGPGTRLTVL.

A word on this clone: Distinct nucleotide sequences in the sample also encode this CDR3. The chain links TRBV9 to TRBJ1-4; 9 nucleotides align to TRBD1. With 3 bases clipped from V and 6 bases from J, the junction kept 3 bases outside the gene matches. This CDR3 contains 14 residues. Germline V gives CDR1 SGDLS, CDR2 YYNGEE. This CDR3 is CASSGTGGHEKLFF. In nucleotides, the CDR3 is TGTGCCAGCAGCGGAACAGGGGGCCATGAAAAACTGTTTTTT.